These T cell receptor beta chains were read from a single sample in a study of shared clonotypes between healthy human individuals. Sequencing was performed with immunoSEQ multiplex PCR; in TCRdb, only in-frame clones are kept and a portion is missing. Of some 200,000 clones detected, approximately 92% appear once; the ten largest clones hold around 0.072%. Sequenced material: naive CD4+ T cells sorted from blood. Receptors were obtained from a woman under 40 in good health. The CDR3 runs from the conserved cysteine through the conserved F or W. The D gene is left open where the match is weak. Clone size, where shown, is once, few, many, or a class for clones that have expanded.

abundance: NA
d_gene: TRBD1
j_gene: TRBJ1-6
v_gene: TRBV6-4
CDR3nt: TGTGCCAGCCGGGGACAGGGGAATAATTCACCCCTCCACTTT
CDR3aa: CASRGQGNNSPLHF

abundance: NA
d_gene: TRBD2
j_gene: TRBJ2-1
v_gene: TRBV11-2
CDR3nt: TGTGCCAGCAGCCCTGGACTAGCGGGATATAATGAGCAGTTCTTC
CDR3aa: CASSPGLAGYNEQFF

abundance: once
d_gene: NA
j_gene: TRBJ1-2
v_gene: TRBV6-5
CDR3nt: TGTGCCAGCAGCTTGACAGTGAACTATGGCTACACCTTC
CDR3aa: CASSLTVNYGYTF

abundance: NA
d_gene: NA
j_gene: TRBJ1-1
v_gene: TRBV6-6
CDR3nt: TGTGCCAGCAGTCAAGGAGTGAACACTGAAGCTTTCTTT
CDR3aa: CASSQGVNTEAFF

abundance: NA
d_gene: TRBD1
j_gene: TRBJ1-1
v_gene: TRBV2
CDR3nt: TGTGCGACGACGGGACAGGCTTTCACTGAAGCTTTCTTT
CDR3aa: CATTGQAFTEAFF

abundance: once
d_gene: TRBD1
j_gene: TRBJ2-7
v_gene: TRBV11-3
CDR3nt: TGTGCCAGCAGCCAAGGACAGGGGTTCTACGAGCAGTACTTC
CDR3aa: CASSQGQGFYEQYF

abundance: NA
d_gene: NA
j_gene: TRBJ1-1
v_gene: TRBV7-2
CDR3nt: TGTGCCAGCTCAGACGGGTTCACTGAAGCTTTCTTT
CDR3aa: CASSDGFTEAFF

abundance: NA
d_gene: TRBD2
j_gene: TRBJ2-7
v_gene: TRBV5-4
CDR3nt: TGTGCCAGCAGCTCCGGTGGAGGGCTAGCGGGAGGACGCGAGCAGTACTTC
CDR3aa: CASSSGGGLAGGREQYF

abundance: NA
d_gene: NA
j_gene: TRBJ2-1
v_gene: TRBV7-6
CDR3nt: TGTGCCAGCAGCCCCCTGACAGGCCCCGTCAATGAGCAGTTCTTC
CDR3aa: CASSPLTGPVNEQFF

abundance: once
d_gene: NA
j_gene: TRBJ1-1
v_gene: TRBV27
CDR3nt: TGTGCCAGCAGTGAACAGGGAATCCTAAACACTGAAGCTTTCTTT
CDR3aa: CASSEQGILNTEAFF

abundance: NA
d_gene: TRBD1
j_gene: TRBJ2-7
v_gene: TRBV5-1
CDR3nt: TGCGCCAGCAGCTTGGGTGGGACAGGAACCTACGAGCAGTACTTC
CDR3aa: CASSLGGTGTYEQYF

abundance: NA
d_gene: TRBD2
j_gene: TRBJ2-1
v_gene: TRBV2
CDR3nt: TGTGCCAGCAAGGTAGCGGGAGGGTCCTACAATGAGCAGTTCTTC
CDR3aa: CASKVAGGSYNEQFF

abundance: NA
d_gene: NA
j_gene: TRBJ2-5
v_gene: TRBV28
CDR3nt: TGTGCCAGCAGTCTAAGGGAGACCCAGTACTTC
CDR3aa: CASSLRETQYF

abundance: NA
d_gene: NA
j_gene: TRBJ1-4
v_gene: TRBV25-1
CDR3nt: TGTGCCAGCAGATTAGGGAATGAAAAACTGTTTTTT
CDR3aa: CASRLGNEKLFF

abundance: once
d_gene: TRBD1
j_gene: TRBJ1-1
v_gene: TRBV28
CDR3nt: TGTGCCAGCAGTTACAGGGGGTGGAATGAAGCTTTCTTT
CDR3aa: CASSYRGWNEAFF

abundance: NA
d_gene: NA
j_gene: TRBJ1-1
v_gene: TRBV9
CDR3nt: TGTGCCAGCAGCGTAGTCGGGGATGTAAACTCTGGAAACACTGAAGCTTTCTTT
CDR3aa: CASSVVGDVNSGNTEAFF

abundance: once
d_gene: TRBD1
j_gene: TRBJ1-5
v_gene: TRBV7-2
CDR3nt: TGTGCCAGCAGCTTACCGGGACAGGGGATGGAGCGGCCCCAGCATTTT
CDR3aa: CASSLPGQGMERPQHF

abundance: NA
d_gene: TRBD2
j_gene: TRBJ2-3
v_gene: TRBV6-4
CDR3nt: TGTGCCAGCAGTGGACTAGCGGGAGGCACAGATACGCAGTATTTT
CDR3aa: CASSGLAGGTDTQYF

abundance: NA
d_gene: NA
j_gene: TRBJ2-7
v_gene: TRBV5-1
CDR3nt: TGCGCCAGCAGTTTCGTCTGGGAGAGCGAGCAGTACTTC
CDR3aa: CASSFVWESEQYF

abundance: NA
d_gene: NA
j_gene: TRBJ1-4
v_gene: TRBV28
CDR3nt: TGTGCCAGCAGTTTAGAACAGGGACTTGGGGAAAAACTGTTTTTT
CDR3aa: CASSLEQGLGEKLFF

abundance: NA
d_gene: TRBD2
j_gene: TRBJ2-3
v_gene: TRBV7-9
CDR3nt: TGTGCCAGCAGCCCCAGAAGACTAGCGGGAGTATCTAATACGCAGTATTTT
CDR3aa: CASSPRRLAGVSNTQYF

abundance: NA
d_gene: TRBD1
j_gene: TRBJ1-1
v_gene: TRBV11-1
CDR3nt: TGTGCCAGCAGCCCTCGAGCCGGGACAGGCTTCACTGAAGCTTTCTTT
CDR3aa: CASSPRAGTGFTEAFF

abundance: NA
d_gene: NA
j_gene: TRBJ2-1
v_gene: TRBV29-1
CDR3nt: TGCGTCGTGCTAGAGGCCTACAATGAGCAGTTCTTC
CDR3aa: CVVLEAYNEQFF

abundance: NA
d_gene: TRBD1
j_gene: TRBJ2-6
v_gene: TRBV19
CDR3nt: TGTGCCAGTAGACATTGGCGGACGGGGACAGGGAACTCTGGGGCCAACGTCCTGACTTTC
CDR3aa: CASRHWRTGTGNSGANVLTF

abundance: NA
d_gene: NA
j_gene: TRBJ1-2
v_gene: TRBV15
CDR3nt: TGTGCCACCAGCTTGGGGATGACTAACTATGGCTACACCTTC
CDR3aa: CATSLGMTNYGYTF

abundance: NA
d_gene: TRBD2
j_gene: TRBJ2-5
v_gene: TRBV7-9
CDR3nt: TGTGCCAGCAGCTCGCCACAGGGACTAGCGGGAGGGAGGGAAGAGACCCAGTACTTC
CDR3aa: CASSSPQGLAGGREETQYF

abundance: NA
d_gene: TRBD2
j_gene: TRBJ2-7
v_gene: TRBV11-2
CDR3nt: TGTGCCAGCAGCTATTCTGCGGGAGTATCCTACGAGCAGTACTTC
CDR3aa: CASSYSAGVSYEQYF

abundance: once
d_gene: NA
j_gene: TRBJ1-2
v_gene: TRBV5-1
CDR3nt: TGCGCCAGCAGCTTGGCCAGCTCTGGCTACACCTTC
CDR3aa: CASSLASSGYTF

abundance: NA
d_gene: TRBD1
j_gene: TRBJ2-7
v_gene: TRBV14
CDR3nt: TGTGCCAGCAGCCGTGCCGGGACAGGATCCTACGAGCAGTACTTC
CDR3aa: CASSRAGTGSYEQYF

abundance: NA
d_gene: TRBD1
j_gene: TRBJ1-1
v_gene: TRBV19
CDR3nt: TGTGCCAGTAGTATCAACAGGGGCGGAACTGAAGCTTTCTTT
CDR3aa: CASSINRGGTEAFF

abundance: NA
d_gene: NA
j_gene: TRBJ2-7
v_gene: TRBV9
CDR3nt: TGTGCCTCAGGGACACTTTACGAGCAGTACTTC
CDR3aa: CASGTLYEQYF

abundance: NA
d_gene: NA
j_gene: TRBJ1-6
v_gene: TRBV27
CDR3nt: TGTGCCAGGACAGGTCAATTACTCAATTCACCCCTCCACTTT
CDR3aa: CARTGQLLNSPLHF

abundance: NA
d_gene: NA
j_gene: TRBJ2-7
v_gene: TRBV18
CDR3nt: TGTGCCAGCTCACCTGAGAGGGCGACCTACGAGCAGTACTTC
CDR3aa: CASSPERATYEQYF

abundance: NA
d_gene: TRBD2
j_gene: TRBJ2-7
v_gene: TRBV5-4
CDR3nt: TGTGCCAGCAGCTTTTGGCTAGCGGGCGAGCAGTACTTC
CDR3aa: CASSFWLAGEQYF

abundance: NA
d_gene: NA
j_gene: TRBJ2-2
v_gene: TRBV5-1
CDR3nt: TGCGCCAGCAAGGGTATAGACACCGGGGAGCTGTTTTTT
CDR3aa: CASKGIDTGELFF

abundance: NA
d_gene: NA
j_gene: TRBJ1-4
v_gene: TRBV6-1
CDR3nt: TGTGCCAGCAGTGAAGGCCAGGGCGTAACTAATGAAAAACTGTTTTTT
CDR3aa: CASSEGQGVTNEKLFF

abundance: NA
d_gene: TRBD2
j_gene: TRBJ2-4
v_gene: TRBV27
CDR3nt: TGTGCCAGCAGTCCCCGGACTAGCGGGCTAGCCAAAAACATTCAGTACTTC
CDR3aa: CASSPRTSGLAKNIQYF

abundance: NA
d_gene: NA
j_gene: TRBJ1-5
v_gene: TRBV5-5
CDR3nt: TGTGCCAGCAGCTCCTCGGAGAGGGCCCTCAATCAGCCCCAGCATTTT
CDR3aa: CASSSSERALNQPQHF

abundance: NA
d_gene: TRBD2
j_gene: TRBJ2-7
v_gene: TRBV19
CDR3nt: TGTGCCAGTAGTATTAACCCCTTCGGGACTAGATACGAGCAGTACTTC
CDR3aa: CASSINPFGTRYEQYF

abundance: NA
d_gene: NA
j_gene: TRBJ2-3
v_gene: TRBV29-1
CDR3nt: TGCAGCTCCCGCACAGATACGCAGTATTTT
CDR3aa: CSSRTDTQYF

abundance: NA
d_gene: TRBD1
j_gene: TRBJ1-2
v_gene: TRBV28
CDR3nt: TGTGCCAGCAGGGGGACAGGGACGGGCTATGGCTACACCTTC
CDR3aa: CASRGTGTGYGYTF

abundance: NA
d_gene: NA
j_gene: TRBJ2-7
v_gene: TRBV11-3
CDR3nt: TGTGCCAGCAGCACGCAACCCACAGGTTTTATTGCTTCCTACGAGCAGTACTTC
CDR3aa: CASSTQPTGFIASYEQYF

abundance: NA
d_gene: NA
j_gene: TRBJ1-2
v_gene: TRBV10-3
CDR3nt: TGTGCCATCAGTGAGTCGACGGGGGGGGCTGCTGGCTACACCTTC
CDR3aa: CAISESTGGAAGYTF

abundance: NA
d_gene: TRBD2
j_gene: TRBJ2-7
v_gene: TRBV7-8
CDR3nt: TGTGCCAGCACCCCGGCTAGCGGGAGCTACGAGCAGTACTTC
CDR3aa: CASTPASGSYEQYF